These 2 T cell receptor beta chains were sequenced from one sample in a study of blood T cell repertoires in COVID-19. Some clones are missing from TCRdb's copy, which holds only in-frame ones; the method was immunoSEQ multiplex PCR. This table has roughly 130,000 clones, roughly 89% appearing once. The specimen sequenced was peripheral blood. These receptor sequences come from a man aged 25-45 years with COVID-19, enrolled during active disease.

This chain links TRBV5-6 with TRBJ1-4, with D possibly TRBD1 on 6 matching bases. The V end lost 3 bases, the J end lost 8 bases, and 14 bases lay between the germline ends. CDR1 SGHDT and CDR2 YYEEEE come from the germline V gene. This CDR3 contains 14 residues. CDR3 sequence reads: CASSSQGVTEKLFF. Written as DNA, the CDR3 is TGTGCCAGCAGCTCACAGGGTGTCACAGAAAAACTGTTTTTT.

The rearrangement uses TRBV6-2 or TRBV6-3 and TRBJ2-5, with TRBD2 identical over 10 bases. CDR3 length: 16 residues. CDR1 and CDR2 from the germline V gene are MNHEY and SVGEGT. After removal of 6 bases from V and 5 bases from J, the junction contained 12 bases not matched to a gene. CDR3 residues: CASSSNFGLAVETQYF. The DNA of the CDR3 is TGTGCCAGCAGCTCCAACTTTGGACTAGCGGTGGAGACCCAGTACTTC.